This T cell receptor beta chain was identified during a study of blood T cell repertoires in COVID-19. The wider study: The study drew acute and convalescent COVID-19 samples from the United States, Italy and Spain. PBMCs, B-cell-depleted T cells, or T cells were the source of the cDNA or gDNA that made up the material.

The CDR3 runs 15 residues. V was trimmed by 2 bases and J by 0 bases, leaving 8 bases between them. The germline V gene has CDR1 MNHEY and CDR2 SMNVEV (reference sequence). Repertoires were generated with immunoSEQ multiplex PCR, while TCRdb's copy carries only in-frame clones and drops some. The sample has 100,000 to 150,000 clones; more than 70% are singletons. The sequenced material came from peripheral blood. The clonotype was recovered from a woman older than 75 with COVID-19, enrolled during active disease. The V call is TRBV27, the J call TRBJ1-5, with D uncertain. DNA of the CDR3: TGTGCCAGCAGTTTAAAGAGTAATAGCAATCAGCCCCAGCATTTT. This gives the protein CASSLKSNSNQPQHF.